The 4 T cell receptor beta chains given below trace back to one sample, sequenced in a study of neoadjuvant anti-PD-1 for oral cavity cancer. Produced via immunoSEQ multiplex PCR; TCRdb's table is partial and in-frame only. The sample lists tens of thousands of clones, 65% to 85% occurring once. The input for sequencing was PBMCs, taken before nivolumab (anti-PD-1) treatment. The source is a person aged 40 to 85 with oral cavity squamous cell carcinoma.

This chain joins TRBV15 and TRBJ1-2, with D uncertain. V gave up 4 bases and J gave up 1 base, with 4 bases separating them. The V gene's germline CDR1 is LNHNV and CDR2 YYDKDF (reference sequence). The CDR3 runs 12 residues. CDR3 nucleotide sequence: TGTGCCACCAGCACACATAACTATGGCTACACCTTC. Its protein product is CATSTHNYGYTF.

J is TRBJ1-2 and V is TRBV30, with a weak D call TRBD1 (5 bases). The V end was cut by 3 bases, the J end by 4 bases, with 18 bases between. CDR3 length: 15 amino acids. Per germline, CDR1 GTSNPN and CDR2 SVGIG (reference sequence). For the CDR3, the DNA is TGTGCCTGGAGGCGAGGCAGGGAGCGGATCTATGGCTACACCTTC. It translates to CAWRRGRERIYGYTF.

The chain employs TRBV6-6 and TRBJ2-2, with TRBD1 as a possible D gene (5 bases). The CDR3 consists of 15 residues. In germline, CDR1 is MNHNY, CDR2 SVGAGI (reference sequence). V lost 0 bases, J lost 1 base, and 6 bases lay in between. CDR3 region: CASSYSGQNTGELFF. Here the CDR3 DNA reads TGTGCCAGCAGTTACTCCGGACAGAACACCGGGGAGCTGTTTTTT.

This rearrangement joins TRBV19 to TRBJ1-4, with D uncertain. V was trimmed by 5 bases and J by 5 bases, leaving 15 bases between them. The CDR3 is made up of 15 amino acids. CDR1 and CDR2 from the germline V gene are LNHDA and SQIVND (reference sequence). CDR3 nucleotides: TGTGCCAGTAGTCCGACCACGGGGTCCAATGAAAAACTGTTTTTT. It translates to CASSPTTGSNEKLFF.